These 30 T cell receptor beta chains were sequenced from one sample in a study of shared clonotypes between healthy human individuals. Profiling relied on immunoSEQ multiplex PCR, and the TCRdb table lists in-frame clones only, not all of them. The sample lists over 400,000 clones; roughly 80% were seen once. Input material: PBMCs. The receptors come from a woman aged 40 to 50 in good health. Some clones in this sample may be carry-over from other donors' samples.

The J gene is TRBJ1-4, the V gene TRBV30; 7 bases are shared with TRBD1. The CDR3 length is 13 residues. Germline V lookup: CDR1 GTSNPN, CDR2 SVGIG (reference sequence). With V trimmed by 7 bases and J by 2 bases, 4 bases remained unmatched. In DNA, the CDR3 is TGTGCCTCATCGACAGGGACTAATGAAAAACTGTTTTTT. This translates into CASSTGTNEKLFF.

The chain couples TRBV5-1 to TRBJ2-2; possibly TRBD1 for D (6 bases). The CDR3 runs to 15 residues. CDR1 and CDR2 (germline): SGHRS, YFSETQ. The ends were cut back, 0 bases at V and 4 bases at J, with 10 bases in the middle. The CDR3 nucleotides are TGCGCCAGCAGCTTGGTGCAGGGGACCACCGGGGAGCTGTTTTTT. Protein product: CASSLVQGTTGELFF.

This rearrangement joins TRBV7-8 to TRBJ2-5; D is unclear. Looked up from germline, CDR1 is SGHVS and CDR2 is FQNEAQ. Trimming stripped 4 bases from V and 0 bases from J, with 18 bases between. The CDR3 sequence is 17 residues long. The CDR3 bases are TGTGCCAGCAGCTCACCCACCGGGTGGTGGAACCAAGAGACCCAGTACTTC. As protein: CASSSPTGWWNQETQYF. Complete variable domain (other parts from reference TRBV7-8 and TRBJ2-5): GAGVSQSPRYKVAKRGQDVALRCDPISGHVSLFWYQQALGQGPEFLTYFQNEAQLDKSGLPSDRFFAERPEGSVSTLKIQRTQQEDSAVYLCASSSPTGWWNQETQYFGPGTRLLVL.

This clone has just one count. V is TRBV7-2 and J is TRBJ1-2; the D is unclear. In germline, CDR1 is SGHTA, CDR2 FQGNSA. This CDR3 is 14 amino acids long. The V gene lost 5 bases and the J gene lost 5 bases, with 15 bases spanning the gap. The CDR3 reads CASSPSVLPYGYTF. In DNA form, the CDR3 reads TGTGCCAGCAGCCCCTCGGTCCTCCCATATGGCTACACCTTC. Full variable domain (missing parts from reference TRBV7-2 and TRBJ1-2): GAGVSQSPSNKVTEKGKDVELRCDPISGHTALYWYRQSLGQGLEFLIYFQGNSAPDKSGLPSDRFSAERTGGSVSTLTIQRTQQEDSAVYLCASSPSVLPYGYTFGSGTRLTVV.

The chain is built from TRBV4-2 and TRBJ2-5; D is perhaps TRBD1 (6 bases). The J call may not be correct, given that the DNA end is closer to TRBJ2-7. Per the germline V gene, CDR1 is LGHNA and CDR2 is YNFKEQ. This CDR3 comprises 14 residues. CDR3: CASSREDRTYEQYF. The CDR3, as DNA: TGTGCCAGCAGCCGCGAGGACAGAACCTACGAGCAGTACTTC.

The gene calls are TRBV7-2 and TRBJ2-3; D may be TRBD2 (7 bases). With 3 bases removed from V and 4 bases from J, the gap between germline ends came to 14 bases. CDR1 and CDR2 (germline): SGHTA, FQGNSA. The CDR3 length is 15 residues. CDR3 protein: CASSLDPGGADTQYF. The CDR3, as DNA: TGTGCCAGCAGCTTGGATCCGGGGGGCGCAGATACGCAGTATTTT.

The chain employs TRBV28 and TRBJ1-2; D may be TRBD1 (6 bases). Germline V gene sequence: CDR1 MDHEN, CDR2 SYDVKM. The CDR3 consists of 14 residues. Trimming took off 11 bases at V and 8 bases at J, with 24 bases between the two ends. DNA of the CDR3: TGTGCCTCTTATGAGGGGGGGCTTGCTCGCGGCTACACCTTC. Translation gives CASYEGGLARGYTF.

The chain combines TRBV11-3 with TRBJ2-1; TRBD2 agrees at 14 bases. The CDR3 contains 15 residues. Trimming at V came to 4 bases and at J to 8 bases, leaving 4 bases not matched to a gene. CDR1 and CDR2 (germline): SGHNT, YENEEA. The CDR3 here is CASSSGLAGEDEQFF. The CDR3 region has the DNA TGTGCCAGCAGCTCGGGACTAGCGGGAGAAGATGAGCAGTTCTTC.

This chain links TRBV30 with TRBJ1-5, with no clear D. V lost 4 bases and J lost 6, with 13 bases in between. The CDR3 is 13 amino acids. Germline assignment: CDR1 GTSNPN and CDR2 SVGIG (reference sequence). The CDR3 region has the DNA TGTGCCTGGAATGCGGTTTTTAGTCAGCCCCAGCATTTT. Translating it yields CAWNAVFSQPQHF.

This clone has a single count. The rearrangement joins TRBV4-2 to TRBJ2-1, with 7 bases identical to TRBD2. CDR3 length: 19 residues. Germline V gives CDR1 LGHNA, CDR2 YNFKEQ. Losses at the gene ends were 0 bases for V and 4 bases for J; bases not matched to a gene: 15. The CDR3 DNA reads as TGTGCCAGCAGCCAAGATAGGAACCGGGAGGCCCTGGGTTACAATGAGCAGTTCTTC. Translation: CASSQDRNREALGYNEQFF.

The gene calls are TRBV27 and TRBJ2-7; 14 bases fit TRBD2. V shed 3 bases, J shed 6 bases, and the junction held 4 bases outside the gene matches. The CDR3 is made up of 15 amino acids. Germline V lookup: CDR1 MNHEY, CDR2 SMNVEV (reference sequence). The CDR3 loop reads CASSFLTSGRAEQYF. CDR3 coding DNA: TGTGCCAGCAGTTTCCTGACTAGCGGGAGGGCCGAGCAGTACTTC.

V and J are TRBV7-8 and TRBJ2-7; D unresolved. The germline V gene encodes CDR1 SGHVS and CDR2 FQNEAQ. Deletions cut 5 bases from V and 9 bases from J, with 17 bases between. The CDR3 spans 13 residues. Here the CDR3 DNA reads TGTGCCAGCAGCGTCACAAAGGATCGGGTGCAGTACTTC. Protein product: CASSVTKDRVQYF. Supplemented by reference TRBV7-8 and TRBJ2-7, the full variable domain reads GAGVSQSPRYKVAKRGQDVALRCDPISGHVSLFWYQQALGQGPEFLTYFQNEAQLDKSGLPSDRFFAERPEGSVSTLKIQRTQQEDSAVYLCASSVTKDRVQYFGPGTRLTVT.

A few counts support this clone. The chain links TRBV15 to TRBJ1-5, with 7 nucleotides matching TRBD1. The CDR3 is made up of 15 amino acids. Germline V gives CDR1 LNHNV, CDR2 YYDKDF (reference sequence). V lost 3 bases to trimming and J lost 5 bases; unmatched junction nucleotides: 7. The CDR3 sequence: CATSRGGTEYQPQHF. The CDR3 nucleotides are TGTGCCACCAGCAGGGGTGGGACAGAGTATCAGCCCCAGCATTTT.

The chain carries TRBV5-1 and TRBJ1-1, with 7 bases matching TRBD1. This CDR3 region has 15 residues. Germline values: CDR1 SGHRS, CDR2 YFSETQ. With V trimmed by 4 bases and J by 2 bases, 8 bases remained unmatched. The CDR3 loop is CASSPQEGANTEAFF. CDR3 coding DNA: TGCGCCAGCAGCCCCCAGGAGGGGGCCAACACTGAAGCTTTCTTT.

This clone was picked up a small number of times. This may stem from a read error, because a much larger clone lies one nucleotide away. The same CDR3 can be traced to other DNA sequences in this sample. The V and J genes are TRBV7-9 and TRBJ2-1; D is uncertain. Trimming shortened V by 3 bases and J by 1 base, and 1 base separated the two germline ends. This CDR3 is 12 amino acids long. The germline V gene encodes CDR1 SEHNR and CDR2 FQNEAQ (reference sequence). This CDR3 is CASSLSYNEQFF. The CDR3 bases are TGTGCCAGCAGCTTGTCCTACAATGAGCAGTTCTTC.

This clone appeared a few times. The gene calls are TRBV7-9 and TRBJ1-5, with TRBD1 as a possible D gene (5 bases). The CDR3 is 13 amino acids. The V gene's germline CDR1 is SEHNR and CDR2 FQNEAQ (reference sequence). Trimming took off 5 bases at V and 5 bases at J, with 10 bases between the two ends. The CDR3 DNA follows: TGTGCCAGCAGCGGCGACAGAGATCAGCCCCAGCATTTT. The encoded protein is CASSGDRDQPQHF.

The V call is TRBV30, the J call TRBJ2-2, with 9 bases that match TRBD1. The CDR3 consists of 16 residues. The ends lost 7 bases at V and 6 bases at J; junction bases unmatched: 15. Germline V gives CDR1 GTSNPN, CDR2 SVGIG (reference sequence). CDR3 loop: CASTPGQGFIAGELFF. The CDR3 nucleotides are TGTGCCTCAACCCCGGGACAGGGTTTCATAGCCGGGGAGCTGTTTTTT.

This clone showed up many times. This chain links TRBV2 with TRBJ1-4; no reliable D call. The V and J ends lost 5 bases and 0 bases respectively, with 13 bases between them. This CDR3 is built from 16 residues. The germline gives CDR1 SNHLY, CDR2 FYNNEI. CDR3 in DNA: TGTGCCAGCAGTATCGACCCGGTTGCAACTAATGAAAAACTGTTTTTT. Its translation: CASSIDPVATNEKLFF.

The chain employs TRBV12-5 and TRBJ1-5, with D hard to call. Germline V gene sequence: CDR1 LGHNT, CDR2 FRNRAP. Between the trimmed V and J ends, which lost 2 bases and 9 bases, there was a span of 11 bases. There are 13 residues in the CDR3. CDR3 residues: CASGLSERSPQHF. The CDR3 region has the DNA TGTGCTAGTGGTTTGTCCGAAAGGTCGCCCCAGCATTTT.

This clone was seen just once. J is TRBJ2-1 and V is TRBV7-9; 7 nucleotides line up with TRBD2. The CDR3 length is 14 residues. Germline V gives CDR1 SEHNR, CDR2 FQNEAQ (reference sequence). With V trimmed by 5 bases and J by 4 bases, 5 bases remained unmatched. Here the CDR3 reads CASSPSGNYNEQFF. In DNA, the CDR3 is TGTGCCAGCAGCCCCAGCGGGAATTACAATGAGCAGTTCTTC.

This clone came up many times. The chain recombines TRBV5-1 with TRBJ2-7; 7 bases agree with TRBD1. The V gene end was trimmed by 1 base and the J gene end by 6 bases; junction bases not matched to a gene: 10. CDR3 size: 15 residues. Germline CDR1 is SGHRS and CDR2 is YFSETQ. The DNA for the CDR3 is TGCGCCAGCAGCTTGACGGCAGGGGGTCCGGCCGAGCAGTACTTC. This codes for CASSLTAGGPAEQYF.

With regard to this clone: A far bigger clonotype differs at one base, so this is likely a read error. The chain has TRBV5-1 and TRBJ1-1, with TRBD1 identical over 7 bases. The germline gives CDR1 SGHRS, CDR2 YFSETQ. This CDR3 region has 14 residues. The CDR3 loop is CASSWGQMNTEASF. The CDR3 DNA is TGCGCCAGCAGCTGGGGACAGATGAACACTGAAGCTTCCTTT.

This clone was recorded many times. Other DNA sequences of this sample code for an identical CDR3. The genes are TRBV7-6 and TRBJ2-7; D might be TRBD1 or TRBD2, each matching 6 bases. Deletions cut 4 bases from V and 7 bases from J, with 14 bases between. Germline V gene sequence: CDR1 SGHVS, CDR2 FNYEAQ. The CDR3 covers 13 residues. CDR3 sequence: CASSSNRDLEQYF. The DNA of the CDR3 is TGTGCCAGCAGCTCCAACAGGGACTTGGAGCAGTACTTC.

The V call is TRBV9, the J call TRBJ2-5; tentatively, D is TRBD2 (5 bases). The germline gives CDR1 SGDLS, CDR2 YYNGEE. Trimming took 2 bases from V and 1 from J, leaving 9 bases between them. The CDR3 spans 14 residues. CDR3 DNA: TGTGCCAGCAGCGTCAGCGGTACCCAAGAGACCCAGTACTTC. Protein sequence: CASSVSGTQETQYF. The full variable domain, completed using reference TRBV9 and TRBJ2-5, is DSGVTQTPKHLITATGQRVTLRCSPRSGDLSVYWYQQSLDQGLQFLIQYYNGEERAKGNILERFSAQQFPDLHSELNLSSLELGDSALYFCASSVSGTQETQYFGPGTRLLVL.

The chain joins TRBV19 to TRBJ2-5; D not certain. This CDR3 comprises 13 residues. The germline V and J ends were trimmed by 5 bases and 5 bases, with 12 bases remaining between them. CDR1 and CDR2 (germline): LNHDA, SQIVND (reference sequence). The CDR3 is CASSPSVWETQYF. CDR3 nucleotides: TGTGCCAGTAGTCCCTCAGTCTGGGAGACCCAGTACTTC. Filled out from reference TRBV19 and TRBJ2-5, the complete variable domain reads DGGITQSPKYLFRKEGQNVTLSCEQNLNHDAMYWYRQDPGQGLRLIYYSQIVNDFQKGDIAEGYSVSREKKESFPLTVTSAQKNPTAFYLCASSPSVWETQYFGPGTRLLVL.

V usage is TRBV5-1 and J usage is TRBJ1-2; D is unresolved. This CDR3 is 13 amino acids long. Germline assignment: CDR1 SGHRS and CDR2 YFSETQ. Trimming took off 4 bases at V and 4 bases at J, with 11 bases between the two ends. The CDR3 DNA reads TGCGCCAGCAGCCGGGATCCGGGCTATGGCTACACCTTC. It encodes CASSRDPGYGYTF.

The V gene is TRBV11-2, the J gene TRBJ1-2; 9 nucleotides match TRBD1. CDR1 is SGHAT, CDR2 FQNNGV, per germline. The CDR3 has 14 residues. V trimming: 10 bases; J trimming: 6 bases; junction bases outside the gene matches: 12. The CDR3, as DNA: TGTGCCACCAAACCGGGACAGGGTTCAGATGGCTACACCTTC. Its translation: CATKPGQGSDGYTF.

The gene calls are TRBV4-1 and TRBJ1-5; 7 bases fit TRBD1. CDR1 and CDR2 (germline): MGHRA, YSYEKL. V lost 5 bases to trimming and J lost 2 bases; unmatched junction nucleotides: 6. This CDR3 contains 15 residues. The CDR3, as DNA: TGCGCCAGCAGCTACCGGGACAGTCGCAATCAGCCCCAGCATTTT. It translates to CASSYRDSRNQPQHF.

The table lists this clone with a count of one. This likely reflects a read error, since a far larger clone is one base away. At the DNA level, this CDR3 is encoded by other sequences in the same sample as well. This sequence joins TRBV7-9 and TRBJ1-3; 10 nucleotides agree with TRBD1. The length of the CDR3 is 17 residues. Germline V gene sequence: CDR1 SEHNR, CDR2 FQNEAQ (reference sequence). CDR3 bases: TGTGCCAGCAGCTTGGGGACAGGGGTCGGCTCTGGAAACACAATATATTTT. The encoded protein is CASSLGTGVGSGNTIYF.

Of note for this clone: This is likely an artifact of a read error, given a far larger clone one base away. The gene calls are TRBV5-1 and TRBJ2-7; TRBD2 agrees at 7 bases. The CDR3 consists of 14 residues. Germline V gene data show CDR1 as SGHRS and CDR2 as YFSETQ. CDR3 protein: CSSSVPSSGYEQYF. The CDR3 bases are TGCTCCAGCAGCGTCCCGTCTAGCGGATACGAGCAGTACTTC.